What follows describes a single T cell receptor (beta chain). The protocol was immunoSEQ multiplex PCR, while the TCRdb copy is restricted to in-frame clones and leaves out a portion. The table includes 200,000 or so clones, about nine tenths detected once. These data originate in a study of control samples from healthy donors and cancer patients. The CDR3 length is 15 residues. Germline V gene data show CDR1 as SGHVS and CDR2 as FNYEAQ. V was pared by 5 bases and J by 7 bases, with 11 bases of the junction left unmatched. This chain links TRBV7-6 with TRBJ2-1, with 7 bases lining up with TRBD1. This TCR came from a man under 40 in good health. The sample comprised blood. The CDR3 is CASSIAGQVRNEQFF. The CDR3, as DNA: TGTGCCAGCAGCATTGCCGGACAGGTCAGGAATGAGCAGTTCTTC.